This T cell receptor (beta chain) was profiled in a study of blood T cells in healthy people across ages. About this clonotype itself: Its cognate antigen is unknown.

Germline V lookup: CDR1 SGHTA, CDR2 FQGTGA. V lost 1 base, J lost 1 base, and 4 bases lay in between. This CDR3 comprises 14 residues. PCR was performed a second time for roughly 7 to 12 cycles using a sample-barcoded 5' primer and a J-beta primer mix. TCRdb fed the 5' RACE reads into MiXCR, producing one record per CDR3 protein. Of almost 300,000 distinct CDR3 sequences listed, 25% to 30% are singletons. Study-level results: A greater number of naive CD4+ cells and higher diversity distinguished long-lived donors from aged donors.

Sequencing was done on a sample of blood. The receptor was isolated from a woman aged 70-85 years in good health. The rearrangement links TRBV7-3 to TRBJ2-2; D not certain. DNA of the CDR3: TGTGCCAGCAGCTTAAGCGTGAACACCGGGGAGCTGTTTTTT. Translated: CASSLSVNTGELFF.